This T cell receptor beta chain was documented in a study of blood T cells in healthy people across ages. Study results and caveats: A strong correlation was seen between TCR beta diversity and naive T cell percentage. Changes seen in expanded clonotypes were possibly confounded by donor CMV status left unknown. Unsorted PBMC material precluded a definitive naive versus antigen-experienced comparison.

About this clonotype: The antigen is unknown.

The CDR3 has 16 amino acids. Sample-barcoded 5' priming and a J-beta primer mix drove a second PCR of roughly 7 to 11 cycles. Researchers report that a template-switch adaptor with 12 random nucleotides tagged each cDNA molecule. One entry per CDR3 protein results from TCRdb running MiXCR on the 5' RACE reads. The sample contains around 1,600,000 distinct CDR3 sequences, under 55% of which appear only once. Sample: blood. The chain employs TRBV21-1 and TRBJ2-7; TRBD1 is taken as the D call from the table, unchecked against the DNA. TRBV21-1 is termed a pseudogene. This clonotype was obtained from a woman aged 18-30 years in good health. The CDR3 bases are TGTGCCAGCAGCCATATAAACAGGGAGGACTCCTACGAGCAGTACTTC. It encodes CASSHINREDSYEQYF.